Each of the 10 T cell receptor beta chains below was sequenced from the same sample in a study of blood T cells in healthy people across ages. Alongside a J-beta primer mix, a sample-barcoded 5' primer served in a second PCR lasting roughly 6 to 11 cycles. Using its own MiXCR run on the 5' RACE reads, TCRdb lists one record per CDR3 protein. The sample carries about 780,000 distinct CDR3 sequences, approximately 65% recorded once. Material: blood. These receptor sequences come from a man younger than 40 in good health.

The gene calls are TRBV7-9 and TRBJ2-7; TRBD2 agrees at 9 bases. Germline CDR1 SEHNR, CDR2 FQNEAQ (reference sequence). The CDR3 sequence is 18 residues long. With V trimmed by 4 bases and J by 0 bases, 13 bases remained unmatched. The CDR3 nucleotides read TGTGCCAGCAGCTCCCCGGGACAAGGACTAGCGAGCTCCTACGAGCAGTACTTC. Translating it yields CASSSPGQGLASSYEQYF.

The chain joins TRBV4-3 to TRBJ2-1, with D hard to call. The V and J ends lost 0 bases and 6 bases respectively, with 9 bases between them. Per germline, CDR1 LGHNA and CDR2 YSLEER. The CDR3 loop spans 14 amino acids. The CDR3 bases are TGCGCCAGCAGCCAAGAGGCTGCCTTCAATGAGCAGTTCTTC. Translating it yields CASSQEAAFNEQFF.

The V call is TRBV6-4, the J call TRBJ2-4; perhaps TRBD2 as D (5 bases). The DNA matches TRBJ2-5 better at its end, which makes the J call doubtful. Looked up from germline, CDR1 is MRHNA and CDR2 is SNTAGT. The CDR3 sequence is 18 residues long. CDR3 nucleotide sequence: TGTGCCAGGTGCCGGGGTTTTCGAGTGATATATCCCCAAGAGACCCAGTACTTC. The encoded protein is CARCRGFRVIYPQETQYF.

The genes are TRBV7-2 and TRBJ2-5; 12 bases are a match to TRBD2. This CDR3 region has 15 residues. The V and J ends lost 8 bases and 2 bases, in that order; junction bases with no gene match: 6. Per germline, CDR1 SGHTA and CDR2 FQGNSA. The CDR3 region is CASGGLAGRQETQYF. The CDR3 DNA follows: TGTGCCAGCGGCGGACTAGCGGGGCGACAAGAGACCCAGTACTTC.

This clonotype came up a few times. The CDR3 region is CSVAPAMETQYF. In DNA, the CDR3 is TGCAGCGTTGCTCCGGCGATGGAGACCCAGTACTTC. The chain couples TRBV29-1 to TRBJ2-5; the D is unclear. CDR1 is SQVTM, CDR2 ANQGSEA, per germline. Trimming took 4 bases from V and 5 from J, leaving 11 bases between them. This CDR3 region has 12 residues. The whole variable domain, remainder taken from reference TRBV29-1 and TRBJ2-5, is SAVISQKPSRDICQRGTSLTIQCQVDSQVTMMFWYRQQPGQSLTLIATANQGSEATYESGFVIDKFPISRPNLTFSTLTVSNMSPEDSSIYLCSVAPAMETQYFGPGTRLLVL.

The chain combines TRBV3-1 with TRBJ1-2, with D uncertain. CDR3 size: 12 residues. CDR1 is LGHDT, CDR2 YNNKEL, per germline (reference sequence). The V end was cut by 2 bases, the J end by 6 bases, with 7 bases between. CDR3 amino acids: CASSQYGHGYTF. The CDR3 DNA reads TGTGCCAGCAGCCAATACGGGCATGGCTACACCTTC.

The chain carries TRBV20-1 and TRBJ2-3; D remains unclear. Trimming removed 1 base from V and 1 base from J, with 3 bases in between. CDR3 length equals 12 residues. Germline lookup yields CDR1 DFQATT and CDR2 SNEGSKA (reference sequence). CDR3 protein: CSARVGTDTQYF. DNA for the CDR3: TGCAGTGCTAGAGTTGGCACAGATACGCAGTATTTT.

CDR3 coding DNA: TGTGCCAGCAGTTCCCACTCGGGGGAGCGCGGGACCCAGTACTTC. This translates into CASSSHSGERGTQYF. V usage is TRBV6-5 and J usage is TRBJ2-5; D might be TRBD2 (6 bases). The CDR3 length is 15 residues. CDR1 is MNHEY and CDR2 is SVGAGI in the germline V gene. The ends were cut back, 4 bases at V and 7 bases at J, with 19 bases in the middle.

The chain joins TRBV3-1 to TRBJ2-7; no clear D. Germline CDR1 is LGHDT and CDR2 is YNNKEL (reference sequence). The germline V and J ends were trimmed by 4 bases and 2 bases, with 9 bases remaining between them. The CDR3 length is 13 residues. The CDR3 protein is CASSPTNAYEQYF. CDR3 in DNA: TGTGCCAGCAGCCCGACAAATGCCTACGAGCAGTACTTC.

This clonotype turned up a few times. This chain uses TRBV29-1 with TRBJ2-4; D gene uncertain. V was cut by 5 bases and J by 8 bases, with 13 bases left in between. The CDR3 is 12 residues long. In germline, CDR1 is SQVTM, CDR2 ANQGSEA. Here the CDR3 reads CSVRGVLDIQYF. In DNA, the CDR3 is TGCAGCGTTCGTGGGGTTTTAGACATTCAGTACTTC.